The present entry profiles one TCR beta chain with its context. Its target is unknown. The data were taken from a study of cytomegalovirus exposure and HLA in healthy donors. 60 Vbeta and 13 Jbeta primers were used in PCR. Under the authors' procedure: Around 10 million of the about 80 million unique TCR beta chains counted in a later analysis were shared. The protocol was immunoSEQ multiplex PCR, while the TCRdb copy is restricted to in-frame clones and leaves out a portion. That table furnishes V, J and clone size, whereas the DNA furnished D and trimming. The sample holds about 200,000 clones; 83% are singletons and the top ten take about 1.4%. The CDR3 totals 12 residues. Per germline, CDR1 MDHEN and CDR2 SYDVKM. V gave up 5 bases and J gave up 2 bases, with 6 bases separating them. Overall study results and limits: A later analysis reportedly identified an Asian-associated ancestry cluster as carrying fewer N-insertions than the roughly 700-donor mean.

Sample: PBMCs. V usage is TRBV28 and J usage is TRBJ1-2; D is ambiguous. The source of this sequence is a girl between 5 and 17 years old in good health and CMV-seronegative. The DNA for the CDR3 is TGTGCCAGCAGTCCGGGGAACTATGGCTACACCTTC. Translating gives CASSPGNYGYTF.